This entry lists 17 T cell receptor beta chains sequenced from one sample in a study of monozygotic twins with inflammatory bowel disease. TCRdb re-called the 5' RACE reads; every CDR3 protein appears as one record, without DNA. The table lists around 450,000 distinct CDR3 sequences. The sample taken for sequencing was blood. The receptor set was obtained from a human donor with ulcerative colitis or Crohn's disease, or a healthy co-twin of an affected twin (not recorded which).

V gene TRBV18 combines with J gene TRBJ2-1. Germline V lookup: CDR1 KGHSH, CDR2 LQKENI. This CDR3 comprises 14 residues. The chain's CDR3 is CASSPGSPYNEQFF.

CDR3 protein: CAISGQTGRGYGYTF. The gene calls are TRBV10-3 and TRBJ1-2; TCRdb picks TRBD1, but there is no DNA to check that call. CDR1 ENHRY and CDR2 SYGVKD come from the germline V gene. This CDR3 comprises 15 residues.

The V call is TRBV2, the J call TRBJ1-6; TCRdb gives TRBD1 as the D gene, but with no DNA this cannot be confirmed. Germline CDR1 reads SNHLY; CDR2 reads FYNNEI. This CDR3 has 15 residues. The CDR3 sequence: CASSPPSGFNSPLHF.

The chain links TRBV27 to TRBJ2-1; there is no DNA to check the TCRdb D call of TRBD1. Germline-derived CDR1 and CDR2 are MNHEY and SMNVEV (reference sequence). The CDR3 spans 14 residues. The chain's CDR3 is CASTGGTVYNEQFF.

The chain links TRBV29-1 to TRBJ2-7; the D call from TCRdb, TRBD1, cannot be confirmed without DNA. The germline V gene encodes CDR1 SQVTM and CDR2 ANQGSEA. CDR3 size: 12 residues. The CDR3 sequence: CRVTGQAYEQYF.

The chain has TRBV29-1 and TRBJ1-1; TCRdb's D call, TRBD1, is unchecked because there is no DNA. The V gene's germline CDR1 is SQVTM and CDR2 ANQGSEA. This CDR3 is 12 amino acids long. CDR3 sequence reads: CSVGRGNTEAFF. Variable domain in full (rest from reference TRBV29-1 and TRBJ1-1): SAVISQKPSRDICQRGTSLTIQCQVDSQVTMMFWYRQQPGQSLTLIATANQGSEATYESGFVIDKFPISRPNLTFSTLTVSNMSPEDSSIYLCSVGRGNTEAFFGQGTRLTVV.

This chain uses TRBV27 with TRBJ2-4; the D call from TCRdb, TRBD2, cannot be confirmed without DNA. In germline, CDR1 is MNHEY, CDR2 SMNVEV (reference sequence). This CDR3 is 15 amino acids long. CDR3: CASSDGSGSKNMQYF.

This chain uses TRBV7-3 with TRBJ1-3; TCRdb's assignment of TRBD1 cannot be checked, as there is no DNA. This CDR3 comprises 13 residues. Germline loops: CDR1 SGHTA, CDR2 FQGTGA. CDR3 protein: CASSASGGNTIYF.

J is TRBJ2-3 and V is TRBV12-3 or TRBV12-4; the TRBD1 assignment by TCRdb is unverifiable without DNA. This CDR3 has 16 amino acids. The CDR3 sequence: CASTFSLGGGTDTQYF.

This chain connects TRBV12-3 or TRBV12-4 to TRBJ1-1; the D call from TCRdb, TRBD1, cannot be confirmed without DNA. CDR3 length: 18 residues. CDR3 residues: CASSLNPSVQGRNTEAFF.

CDR3 in amino acids: CASSSSGYLSEQYF. This sequence joins TRBV27 and TRBJ2-7; TCRdb's assignment of TRBD1 cannot be checked, as there is no DNA. CDR1 MNHEY and CDR2 SMNVEV come from the germline V gene (reference sequence). The CDR3 sequence is 14 residues long.

The rearrangement joins TRBV20-1 to TRBJ2-7. The CDR3 consists of 13 residues. Looked up from germline, CDR1 is DFQATT and CDR2 is SNEGSKA (reference sequence). The CDR3 sequence: CSALSRSTYEQYF.

The chain combines TRBV14 with TRBJ2-2; with no DNA, the TCRdb D assignment of TRBD1 cannot be verified. The CDR3 loop spans 15 amino acids. Per germline, CDR1 SGHDN and CDR2 FVKESK. CDR3 amino acids: CASTSGPTNTGELFF.

V and J are TRBV6-2 or TRBV6-3 and TRBJ2-2; TCRdb's D gene call, TRBD1, goes unchecked for lack of DNA. Germline assignment: CDR1 MNHEY and CDR2 SVGEGT. This CDR3 contains 19 residues. The CDR3: CASSFSGDPGQSGTGELFF.

This chain connects TRBV6-2 or TRBV6-3 to TRBJ1-5; TCRdb's D call of TRBD1 is untestable without DNA. The germline gives CDR1 MNHEY, CDR2 SVGEGT. This CDR3 has 15 residues. The CDR3 is CASKWSGQINQPQHF.

V and J are TRBV20-1 and TRBJ1-5; the TCRdb call, TRBD1, lacks DNA for checking. The CDR3 runs to 14 residues. Germline CDR1 and CDR2: DFQATT and SNEGSKA (reference sequence). The CDR3 loop is CSAPGQGLGQPQHF.

This chain links TRBV20-1 with TRBJ2-5; TCRdb picks TRBD2, but there is no DNA to check that call. Germline V lookup: CDR1 DFQATT, CDR2 SNEGSKA (reference sequence). CDR3 length: 14 amino acids. The CDR3 sequence is CSPTAGTAQETQYF.